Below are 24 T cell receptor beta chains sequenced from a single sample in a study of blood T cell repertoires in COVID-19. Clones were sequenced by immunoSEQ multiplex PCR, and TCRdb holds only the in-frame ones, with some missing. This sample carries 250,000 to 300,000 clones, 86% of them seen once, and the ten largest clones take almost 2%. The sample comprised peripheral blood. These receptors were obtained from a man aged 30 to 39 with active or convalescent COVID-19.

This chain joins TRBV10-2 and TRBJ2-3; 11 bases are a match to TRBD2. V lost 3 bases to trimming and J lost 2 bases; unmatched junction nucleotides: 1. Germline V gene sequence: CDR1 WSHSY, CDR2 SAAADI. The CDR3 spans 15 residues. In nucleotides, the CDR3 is TGCGCCAGCAGTGATAGCGGGGGGGACACAGATACGCAGTATTTT. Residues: CASSDSGGDTDTQYF.

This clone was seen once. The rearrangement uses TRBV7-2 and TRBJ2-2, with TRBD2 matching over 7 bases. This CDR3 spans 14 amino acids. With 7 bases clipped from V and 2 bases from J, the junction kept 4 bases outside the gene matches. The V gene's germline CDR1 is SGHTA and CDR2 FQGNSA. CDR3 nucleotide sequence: TGTGCCAGCATCGGGACTACCAACACCGGGGAGCTGTTTTTT. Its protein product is CASIGTTNTGELFF. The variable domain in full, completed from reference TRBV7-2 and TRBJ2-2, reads GAGVSQSPSNKVTEKGKDVELRCDPISGHTALYWYRQSLGQGLEFLIYFQGNSAPDKSGLPSDRFSAERTGGSVSTLTIQRTQQEDSAVYLCASIGTTNTGELFFGEGSRLTVL.

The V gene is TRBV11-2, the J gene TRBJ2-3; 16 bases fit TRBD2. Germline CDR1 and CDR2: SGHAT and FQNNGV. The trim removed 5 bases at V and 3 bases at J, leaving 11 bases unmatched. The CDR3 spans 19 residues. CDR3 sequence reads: CASSVSGTSGGADTDTQYF. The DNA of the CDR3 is TGTGCCAGCAGCGTATCCGGGACTAGCGGGGGGGCGGATACAGATACGCAGTATTTT.

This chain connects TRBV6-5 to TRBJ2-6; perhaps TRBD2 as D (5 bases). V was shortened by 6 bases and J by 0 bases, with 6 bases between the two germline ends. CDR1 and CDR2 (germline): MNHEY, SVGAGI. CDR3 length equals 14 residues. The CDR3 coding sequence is TGTGCCAGCAGAGGGAGCTCTGGGGCCAACGTCCTGACTTTC. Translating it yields CASRGSSGANVLTF.

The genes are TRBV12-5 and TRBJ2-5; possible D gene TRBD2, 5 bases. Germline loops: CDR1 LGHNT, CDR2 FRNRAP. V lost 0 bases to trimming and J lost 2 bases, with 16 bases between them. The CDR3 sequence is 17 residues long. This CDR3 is CASGLVQGLVVQETQYF. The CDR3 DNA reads TGTGCTAGTGGTTTGGTACAAGGACTGGTAGTTCAAGAGACCCAGTACTTC. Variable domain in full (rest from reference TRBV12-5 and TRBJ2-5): DARVTQTPRHKVTEMGQEVTMRCQPILGHNTVFWYRQTMMQGLELLAYFRNRAPLDDSGMPKDRFSAEMPDATLATLKIQPSEPRDSAVYFCASGLVQGLVVQETQYFGPGTRLLVL.

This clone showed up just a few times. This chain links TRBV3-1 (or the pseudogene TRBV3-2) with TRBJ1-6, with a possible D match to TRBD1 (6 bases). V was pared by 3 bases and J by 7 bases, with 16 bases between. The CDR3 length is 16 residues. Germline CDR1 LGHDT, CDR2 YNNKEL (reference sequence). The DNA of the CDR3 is TGTGCCAGCAGCCACTTTTGGGGACAAGAGAATTCACCCCTCCACTTT. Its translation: CASSHFWGQENSPLHF.

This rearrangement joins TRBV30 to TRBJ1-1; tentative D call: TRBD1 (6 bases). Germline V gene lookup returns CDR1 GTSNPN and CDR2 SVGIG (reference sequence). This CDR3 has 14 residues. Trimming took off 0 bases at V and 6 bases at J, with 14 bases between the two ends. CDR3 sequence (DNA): TGTGCCTGGAGTGTTAGGGCAGGGGTGGCTGAAGCTTTCTTT. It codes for CAWSVRAGVAEAFF.

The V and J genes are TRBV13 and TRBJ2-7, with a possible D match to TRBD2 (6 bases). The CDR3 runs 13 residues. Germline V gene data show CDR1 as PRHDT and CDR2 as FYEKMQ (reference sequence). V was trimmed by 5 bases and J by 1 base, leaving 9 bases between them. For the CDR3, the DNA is TGTGCCAGCAGCCGGAGGGATTCCTACGAGCAGTACTTC. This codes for CASSRRDSYEQYF.

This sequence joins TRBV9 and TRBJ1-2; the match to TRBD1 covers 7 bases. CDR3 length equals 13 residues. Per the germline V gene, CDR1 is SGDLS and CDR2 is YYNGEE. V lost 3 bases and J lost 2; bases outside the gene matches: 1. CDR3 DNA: TGTGCCAGCAGCGCAGGGGGGAACTATGGCTACACCTTC. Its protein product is CASSAGGNYGYTF.

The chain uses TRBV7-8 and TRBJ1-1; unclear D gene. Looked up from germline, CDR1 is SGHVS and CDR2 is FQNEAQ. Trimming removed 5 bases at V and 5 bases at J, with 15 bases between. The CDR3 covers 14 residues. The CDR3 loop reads CASSPERVRTEAFF. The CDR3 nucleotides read TGTGCCAGCAGCCCAGAGAGGGTAAGGACTGAAGCTTTCTTT. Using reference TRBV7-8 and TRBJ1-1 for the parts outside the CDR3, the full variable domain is GAGVSQSPRYKVAKRGQDVALRCDPISGHVSLFWYQQALGQGPEFLTYFQNEAQLDKSGLPSDRFFAERPEGSVSTLKIQRTQQEDSAVYLCASSPERVRTEAFFGQGTRLTVV.

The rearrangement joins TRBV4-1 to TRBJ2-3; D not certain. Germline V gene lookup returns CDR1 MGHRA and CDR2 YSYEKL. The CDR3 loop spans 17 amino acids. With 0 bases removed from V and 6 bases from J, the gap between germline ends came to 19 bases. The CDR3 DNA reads TGCGCCAGCAGCCAAGATTCCCTCTTGGGCAGCTCCGATACGCAGTATTTT. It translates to CASSQDSLLGSSDTQYF.

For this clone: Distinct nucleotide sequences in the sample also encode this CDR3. The DNA for the CDR3 is TGTGCCAGCAGCCATTCAGGGGGCACCGGGGAGCTGTTTTTT. It is translated as CASSHSGGTGELFF. The rearrangement uses TRBV3-1 (or the pseudogene TRBV3-2) and TRBJ2-2; 7 bases map to TRBD1. Germline V gene data show CDR1 as LGHDT and CDR2 as YNNKEL (reference sequence). The CDR3 consists of 14 residues. J gave up 4 bases and V 3 bases, and 2 bases lay outside the gene matches.

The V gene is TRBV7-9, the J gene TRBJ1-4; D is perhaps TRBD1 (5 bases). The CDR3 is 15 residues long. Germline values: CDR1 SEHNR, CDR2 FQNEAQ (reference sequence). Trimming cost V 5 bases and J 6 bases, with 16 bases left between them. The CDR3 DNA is TGTGCCAGCAGCAACACCCCGGGGGTCGATGAAAAACTGTTTTTT. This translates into CASSNTPGVDEKLFF.

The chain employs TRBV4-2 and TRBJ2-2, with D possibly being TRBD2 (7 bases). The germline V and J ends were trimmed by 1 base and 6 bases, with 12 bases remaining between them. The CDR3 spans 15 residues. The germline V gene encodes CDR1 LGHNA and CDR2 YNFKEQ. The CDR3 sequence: CASSQVVGGPGELFF. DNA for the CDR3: TGTGCCAGCAGCCAAGTCGTCGGGGGGCCCGGGGAGCTGTTTTTT.

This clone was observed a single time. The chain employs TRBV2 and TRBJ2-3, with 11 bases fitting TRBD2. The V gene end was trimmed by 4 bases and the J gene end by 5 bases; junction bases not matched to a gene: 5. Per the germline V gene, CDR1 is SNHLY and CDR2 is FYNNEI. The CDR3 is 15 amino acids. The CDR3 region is CASSVTSGVVDTQYF. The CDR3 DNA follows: TGTGCCAGCAGTGTGACTAGCGGGGTGGTAGATACGCAGTATTTT.

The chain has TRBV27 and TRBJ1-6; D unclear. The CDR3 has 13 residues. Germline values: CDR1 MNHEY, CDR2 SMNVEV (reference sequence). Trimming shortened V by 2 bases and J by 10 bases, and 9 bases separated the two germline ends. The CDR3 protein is CASSLGSQSPLHF. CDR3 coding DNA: TGTGCCAGCAGTTTAGGATCACAGTCACCCCTCCACTTT.

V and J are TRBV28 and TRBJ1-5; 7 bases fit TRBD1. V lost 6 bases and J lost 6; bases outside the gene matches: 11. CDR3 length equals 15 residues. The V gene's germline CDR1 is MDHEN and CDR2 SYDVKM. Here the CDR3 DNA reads TGTGCCAGCAGGACCGGGACAGTAGATGGTCAGCCCCAGCATTTT. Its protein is CASRTGTVDGQPQHF.

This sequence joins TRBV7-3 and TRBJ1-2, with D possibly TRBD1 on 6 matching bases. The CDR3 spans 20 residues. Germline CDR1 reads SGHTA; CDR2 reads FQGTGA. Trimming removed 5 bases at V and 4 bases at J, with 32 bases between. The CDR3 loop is CASSPWGGHLPHTEGYGYTF. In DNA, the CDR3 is TGTGCCAGCAGCCCTTGGGGGGGGCACCTTCCCCATACGGAGGGCTATGGCTACACCTTC.

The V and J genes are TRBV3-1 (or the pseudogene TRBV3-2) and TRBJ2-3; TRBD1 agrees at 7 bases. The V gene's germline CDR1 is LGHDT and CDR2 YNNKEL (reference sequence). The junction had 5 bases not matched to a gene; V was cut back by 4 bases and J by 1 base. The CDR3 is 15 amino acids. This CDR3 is CASSLDRARTDTQYF. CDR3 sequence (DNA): TGTGCCAGCAGCCTCGACAGGGCGCGCACAGATACGCAGTATTTT.

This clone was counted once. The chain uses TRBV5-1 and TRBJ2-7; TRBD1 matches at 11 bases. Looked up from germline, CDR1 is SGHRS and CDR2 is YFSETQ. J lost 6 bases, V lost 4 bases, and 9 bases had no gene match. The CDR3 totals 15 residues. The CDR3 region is CASSGGTGGSREQYF. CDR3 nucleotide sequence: TGCGCCAGCAGCGGCGGGACAGGGGGATCGCGCGAGCAGTACTTC.

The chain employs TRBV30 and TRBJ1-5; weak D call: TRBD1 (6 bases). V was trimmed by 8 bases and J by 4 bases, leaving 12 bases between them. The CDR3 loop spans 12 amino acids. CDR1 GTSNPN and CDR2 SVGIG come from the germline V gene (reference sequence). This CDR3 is CATGQQNQPQHF. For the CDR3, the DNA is TGTGCCACCGGACAGCAAAATCAGCCCCAGCATTTT.

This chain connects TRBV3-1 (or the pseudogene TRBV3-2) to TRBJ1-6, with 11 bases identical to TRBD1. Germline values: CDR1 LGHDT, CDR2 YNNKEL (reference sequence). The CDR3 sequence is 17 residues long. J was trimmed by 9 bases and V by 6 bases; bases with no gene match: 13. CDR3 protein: CASSRTGGERLSSPLHF. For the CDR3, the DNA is TGTGCCAGCAGTCGGACAGGGGGCGAAAGGCTTAGTTCACCCCTCCACTTT.

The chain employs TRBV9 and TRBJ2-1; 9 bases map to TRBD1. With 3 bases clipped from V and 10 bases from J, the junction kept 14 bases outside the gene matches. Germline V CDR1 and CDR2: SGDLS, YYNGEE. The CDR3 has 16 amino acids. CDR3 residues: CASSARGQGSPSEQFF. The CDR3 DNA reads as TGTGCCAGCAGCGCAAGAGGACAGGGGAGTCCCTCGGAGCAGTTCTTC.

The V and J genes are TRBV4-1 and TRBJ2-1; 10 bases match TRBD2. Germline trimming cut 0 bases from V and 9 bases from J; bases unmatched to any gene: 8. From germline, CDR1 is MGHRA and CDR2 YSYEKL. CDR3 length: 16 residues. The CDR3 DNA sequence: TGCGCCAGCAGCCAAGAAGGTCTAGCGGGGGTGGTTGAGCAGTTCTTC. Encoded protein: CASSQEGLAGVVEQFF.